The present entry profiles one T cell receptor (beta chain) with its context. The antigen is not known. Clones were sequenced by immunoSEQ multiplex PCR, and TCRdb holds only the in-frame ones, with some missing. The sample lists about 160,000 clones, about nine tenths occurring once. The data derive from a study of T cell responses to AZD1222 COVID-19 vaccine. Study overall: It was second doses at about 4 or about 12 weeks that were pooled.

Germline V gives CDR1 LNHNV, CDR2 YYDKDF (reference sequence). With 0 bases removed from V and 6 bases from J, the gap between germline ends came to 8 bases. The CDR3 loop spans 13 amino acids. Study findings and constraints: The repertoires were collected only after the peak T cell response. Donors were chiefly white British, with a greater number of females, and clonal diversity was perhaps underestimated. Mapped onto spike, vaccine-associated CD4 TCRs spanned it and were dominant at 160-218 and 743-854.

The receptor was derived from an adult in good health. The chain is built from TRBV15 and TRBJ1-1; weak D call: TRBD1 (5 bases). The specimen comprised peripheral blood, sampled on day 0 of AZD1222 vaccination. The CDR3: CATSRDRGPEAFF. The DNA of the CDR3 is TGTGCCACCAGCAGAGATCGGGGCCCTGAAGCTTTCTTT.